The sequence of this T cell receptor (beta chain) was determined in a study of blood T cell repertoires in COVID-19 (dated by TCRdb to the early 2020s). Broadly, across the study: Collaborator samples came from the United States, Italy and Spain and covered acute and convalescent phases of COVID-19. The material from the prospective study consisted of cDNA or gDNA derived from T cells, B-cell-depleted T cells, or PBMCs. Deeply sampled blood TCRbeta repertoires from subjects exposed to, actively infected with, or recovered from COVID-19 were included in the dataset. The repertoires were released in a freely available public database meant as a resource for research on the immune response to SARS-CoV-2. The samples were drawn from the first 160 participants of the ongoing ImmuneRACE study and from 1,254 subjects provided by 6 global collaborators. Nearly every sample came with metadata listing a de-identified subject ID, COVID-19 status, age in years and sex. Where HLA class I and class II types were available, the types were taken from metadata supplied by the sample provider, not from assay-based typing. Broader findings and caveats from the paper: The amount of clinical and demographic metadata varied by source and participant and was provided uncurated.

As concerns this clone: Its antigen is not yet known. Base qualities are not recorded, but no much larger clone differs from it by a single base.

CDR1 and CDR2 are read off the germline V gene as SGHTA and FQGNSA. V and J are truncated by 3 bases and 8 bases respectively, leaving an intervening sequence of 16 bases. There are 14 amino acids in the CDR3, from cysteine to phenylalanine inclusive. Only the CDR3 region is kept as DNA, spanning 42 bases read in frame from base 1. The immunoSEQ Assay, a bias-controlled multiplex PCR, was used to amplify TCRbeta CDR3 regions from genomic DNA. In the authors' own workflow: Within the assay, amplification of reference gene primers was used to estimate how many nucleated cells each sample contained. Sequence reads were collapsed and filtered to measure the absolute abundance of every unique TCRbeta CDR3 rearrangement. For each sample, productive Simpson clonality was calculated as the square root of Simpson's diversity index over productive rearrangements. Sourced from immuneACCESS, this table was stored by TCRdb with only in-frame sequences that have V and J called. A share of the clones is absent; for the studies checked, an unresolved V gene accounts for under half, and the remainder has no known explanation. The V and J calls and clone size come from that table; D and trimming were worked out from the DNA. The sample table contains 250,000 to 350,000 clones; only one count was recorded for around 90% of them. Jointly, the top ten make up 2.6% of the sample.

In the prospective study, participants were about 18 to 95 years old, resided in 25 or so geographic areas of the United States, and were enrolled through a virtual design. In the prospective study, participants were assigned to cohorts based on the clinical history participants reported in a screening survey and a study questionnaire. ImmuneRACE Cohort 3 recovered participants were defined by two consecutive negative NP/OP PCR tests, healthcare professional clearance, or symptom resolution. In the prospective study, mobile phlebotomists collected whole blood, serum and a nasopharyngeal or oropharyngeal swab from each participant. Prospective study participants could optionally give additional blood draws and questionnaires over an approximately two-month period. Blood samples from the prospective study were shipped frozen or at room temperature prior to DNA extraction.

The rearranged chain carries TRBV7-2 and TRBJ1-2; the D gene identity is not certain. This clonotype originated in a man in his sixties who had recovered from COVID-19. Material for sequencing was PBMCs or T cells enriched from blood (not recorded which). In nucleotide form, the sequence is TGTGCCAGCAGCTTTTACGGCCGGACGGGAGGCTACACCTTC. Translation gives CASSFYGRTGGYTF.